This T cell receptor (beta chain) was captured in a study of shared clonotypes between healthy human individuals. Study-level results: Naive subsets generally exceeded memory subsets in estimated richness. Clonotype sharing among the donors was expected to vary with sequencing depth.

Trimming pared 2 bases from V and 9 bases from J, leaving 13 bases between. The CDR3 runs 13 residues. Germline values: CDR1 WNHNN, CDR2 SYGVQD (reference sequence). For this clone: Its antigen is unidentified.

Produced via immunoSEQ multiplex PCR; TCRdb's table is partial and in-frame only. The data show millions of clones, with around nine tenths seen just once and over 0.12% held by the top ten. The origin of this receptor is a man between 18 and 35 years old in good health. The sample was naive CD4+ T cells sorted from blood. Subset meaning: CD45RA+ positively selected. The chain couples TRBV10-1 to TRBJ1-1; D is uncertain. The CDR3 loop is CASSEGMAGQAFF. Here the CDR3 DNA reads TGCGCCAGCAGTGAGGGGATGGCAGGCCAAGCTTTCTTT.